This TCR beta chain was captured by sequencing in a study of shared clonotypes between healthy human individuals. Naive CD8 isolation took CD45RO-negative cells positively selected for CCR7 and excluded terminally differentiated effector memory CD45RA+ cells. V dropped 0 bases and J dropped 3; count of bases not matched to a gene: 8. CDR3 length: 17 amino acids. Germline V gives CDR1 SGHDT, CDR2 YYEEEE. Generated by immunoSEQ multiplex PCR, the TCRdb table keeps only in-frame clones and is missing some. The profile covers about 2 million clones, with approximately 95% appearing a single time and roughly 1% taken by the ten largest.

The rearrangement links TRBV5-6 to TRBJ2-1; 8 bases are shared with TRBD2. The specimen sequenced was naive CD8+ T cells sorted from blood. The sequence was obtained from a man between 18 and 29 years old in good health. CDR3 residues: CASSLGTFSGIYNEQFF. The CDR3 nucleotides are TGTGCCAGCAGCTTGGGGACCTTTAGCGGGATCTACAATGAGCAGTTCTTC.